In its sample, the clone carrying this T cell receptor beta chain was seen a few times. Germline assignment: CDR1 MNHEY and CDR2 SVGEGT. Trimming took off 4 bases at V and 3 bases at J, with 7 bases between the two ends. This CDR3 is built from 12 residues. These data originate in a study of blood T cell repertoires in COVID-19. Study processing details: Reference gene primer amplification gave estimated nucleated cell counts. Clones were sequenced by immunoSEQ multiplex PCR, and TCRdb holds only the in-frame ones, with some missing. The V and J calls and clone size are taken from that table; D and trimming were inferred from the DNA. Of some 62,000 clones in the sample, around 82% were seen once.

This TCR derives from a man in his 60s with COVID-19, enrolled during active disease. The V gene is TRBV6-2 or TRBV6-3, the J gene TRBJ2-7; D call uncertain. Material: peripheral blood. The CDR3 DNA is TGTGCCAGCAGTTGGTCCGGCTACGAGCAGTACTTC. Residues: CASSWSGYEQYF.